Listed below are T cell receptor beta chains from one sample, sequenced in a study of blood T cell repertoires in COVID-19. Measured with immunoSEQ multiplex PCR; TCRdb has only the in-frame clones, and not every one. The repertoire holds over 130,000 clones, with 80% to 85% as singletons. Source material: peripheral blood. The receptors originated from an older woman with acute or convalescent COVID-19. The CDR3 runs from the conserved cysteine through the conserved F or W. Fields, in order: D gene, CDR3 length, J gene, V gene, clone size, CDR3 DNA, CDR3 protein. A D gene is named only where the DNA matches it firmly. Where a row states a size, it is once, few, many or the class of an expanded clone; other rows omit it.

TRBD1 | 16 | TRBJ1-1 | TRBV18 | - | TGTGCCAGCTCACCAAGGGCAGGGGGCGTAGGCACTGAAGCTTTCTTT | CASSPRAGGVGTEAFF
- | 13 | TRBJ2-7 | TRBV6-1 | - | TGTGCCAGCAGTGGAGCCTTCCGGGACGAGCAGTACTTC | CASSGAFRDEQYF
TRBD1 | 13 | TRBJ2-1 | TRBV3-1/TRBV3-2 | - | TGTGCCAGCAGCCCGGACAGGGAGACTGAGCAGTTCTTC | CASSPDRETEQFF
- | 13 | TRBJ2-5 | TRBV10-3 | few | TGTGCCATCAGTGATGGCGGGATAAAGACCCAGTACTTC | CAISDGGIKTQYF
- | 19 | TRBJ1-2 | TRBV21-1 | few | TGTGCCAGCAGCAAAGGTAGAGGGACAGGGGAATCCGGTACCTATGGCTACACCTTC | CASSKGRGTGESGTYGYTF
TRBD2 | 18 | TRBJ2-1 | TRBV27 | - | TGTGCCAGCAGTTTGCGCGTAGGGACTAGCGGATTCTACAATGAGCAGTTCTTC | CASSLRVGTSGFYNEQFF
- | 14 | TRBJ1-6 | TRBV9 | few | TGTGCCAGCAGCAAGGGGGATGTAAATTCACCCCTCCACTTT | CASSKGDVNSPLHF
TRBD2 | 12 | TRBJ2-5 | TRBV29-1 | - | TGCAGCGTGGGACTAGCGGAAGAGACCCAGTACTTC | CSVGLAEETQYF
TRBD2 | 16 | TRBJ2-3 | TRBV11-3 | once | TGTGCCAGCAGCTTAGTGGGGACTAGCGGCACAGATACGCAGTATTTT | CASSLVGTSGTDTQYF
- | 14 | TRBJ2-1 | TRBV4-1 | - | TGCGCCAGCAGCGGACGGACGGGACTTGATGAGCAGTTCTTC | CASSGRTGLDEQFF
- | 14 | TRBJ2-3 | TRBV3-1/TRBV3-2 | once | TGTGCCAGCAGACTAGGACCAAACACAGATACGCAGTATTTT | CASRLGPNTDTQYF
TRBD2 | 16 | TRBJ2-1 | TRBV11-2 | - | TGTGCCAGCAGCTCGGGACTAGCGGAGGTTATTAATGAGCAGTTCTTC | CASSSGLAEVINEQFF
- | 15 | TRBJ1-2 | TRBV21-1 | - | TGTGCCAGCAGCAAAGTAGGGGCTCCTAACTATGGCTACACCTTC | CASSKVGAPNYGYTF
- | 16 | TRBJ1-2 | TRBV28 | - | TGTGCCAGCAGTTTATGGACAGGCCGCCGTTCGGATGGCTACACCTTC | CASSLWTGRRSDGYTF
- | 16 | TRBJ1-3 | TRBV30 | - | TGTGCCTGGAGTGTATCGGGTAGCCCCTCTGGAAACACCATATATTTT | CAWSVSGSPSGNTIYF
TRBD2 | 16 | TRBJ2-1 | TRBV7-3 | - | TGTGCCAGCAGCTTAGGAAACGGGAGGGCCGCGAATGAGCAGTTCTTC | CASSLGNGRAANEQFF
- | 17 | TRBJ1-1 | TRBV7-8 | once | TGTGCCAGCAGCTTAGCGCCAGGACACCGCATGAACACTGAAGCTTTCTTT | CASSLAPGHRMNTEAFF
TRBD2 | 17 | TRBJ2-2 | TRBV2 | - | TGTGCCAGCAGGGAACCTACTAGCGGGAGGGCCGGCGGGGAGCTGTTTTTT | CASREPTSGRAGGELFF
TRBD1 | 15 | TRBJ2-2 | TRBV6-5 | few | TGTGCCAGCACCTCGTACGACAGGGGGACCGGGGAGCTGTTTTTT | CASTSYDRGTGELFF
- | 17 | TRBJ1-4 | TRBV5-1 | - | TGCGCCAGCAGCGCCGGGACAAGTAAGACAACTAATGAAAAACTGTTTTTT | CASSAGTSKTTNEKLFF
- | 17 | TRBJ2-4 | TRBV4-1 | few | TGCGCCAGCAGCCCCTTTGCCATAGTTCTAGCCAAAAACATTCAGTACTTC | CASSPFAIVLAKNIQYF
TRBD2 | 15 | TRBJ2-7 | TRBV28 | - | TGTGCCAGCAGTTGGGTGGTCGGGAGGAGAAACGAGCAGTACTTC | CASSWVVGRRNEQYF
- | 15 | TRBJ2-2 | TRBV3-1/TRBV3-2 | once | TGTGCCAGCAGCCAAACTGGTCGGGGCACCGGGGAGCTGTTTTTT | CASSQTGRGTGELFF
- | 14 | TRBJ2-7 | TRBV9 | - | TGTGCCAGCAGCCCGGAAGGGGTCTCCTACGAGCAGTACTTC | CASSPEGVSYEQYF
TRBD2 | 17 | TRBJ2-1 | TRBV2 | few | TGTGCCAGCAGTGAATTATTTACTAGCGGGATTAGCAATGAGCAGTTCTTC | CASSELFTSGISNEQFF
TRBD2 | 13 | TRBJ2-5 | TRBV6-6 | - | TGTGCCAGCAAGCCTAGCGGGGGGGAGACCCAGTACTTC | CASKPSGGETQYF
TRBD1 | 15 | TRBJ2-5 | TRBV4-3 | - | TGCGCCAGCAGTCAGCGGACAGGGATTATCGAGACCCAGTACTTC | CASSQRTGIIETQYF
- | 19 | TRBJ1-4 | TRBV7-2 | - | TGTGCCAGCAGCTTCGGGGGGCGCGGGGAGTATGCAACTAATGAAAAACTGTTTTTT | CASSFGGRGEYATNEKLFF
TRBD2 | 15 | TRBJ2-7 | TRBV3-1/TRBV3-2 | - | TGTGCCAGCAGCCGCGCTAGCGGGGCTTCCTACGAGCAGTACTTC | CASSRASGASYEQYF
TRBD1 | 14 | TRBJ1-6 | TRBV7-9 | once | TGTGCCAGCAGCTTAGGGACAGGGGGATCACCCCTCCACTTT | CASSLGTGGSPLHF
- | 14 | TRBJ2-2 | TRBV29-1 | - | TGCAGCGTTGAAGGGGGGGAAGGCACCGGGGAGCTGTTTTTT | CSVEGGEGTGELFF
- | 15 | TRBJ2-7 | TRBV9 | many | TGTGCCAGCAGCGTCGCCAGTACGCCCGACTACGAGCAGTACTTC | CASSVASTPDYEQYF
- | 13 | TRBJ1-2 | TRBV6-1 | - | TGTGCCAGCAGTGAAGGGCAATGGTATGGCTACACCTTC | CASSEGQWYGYTF
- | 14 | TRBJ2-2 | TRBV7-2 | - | TGTGCCAGCAGCTACTCAGGGAACACCGGGGAGCTGTTTTTT | CASSYSGNTGELFF
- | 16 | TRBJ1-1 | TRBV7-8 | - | TGTGCCAGCAGCCCTGGGGCAGGGCCAATGAACACTGAAGCTTTCTTT | CASSPGAGPMNTEAFF
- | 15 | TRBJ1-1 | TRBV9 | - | TGTGCCAGCAGCGTAGGGCACGTTTCGAACACTGAAGCTTTCTTT | CASSVGHVSNTEAFF
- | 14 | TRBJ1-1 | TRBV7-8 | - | TGTGCCAGCAGCCCGTTGGTCGGTAACACTGAAGCTTTCTTT | CASSPLVGNTEAFF
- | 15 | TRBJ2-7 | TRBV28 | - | TGTGCCAGCAGCCCCCCGGACCGACTAATTTACGAGCAGTACTTC | CASSPPDRLIYEQYF
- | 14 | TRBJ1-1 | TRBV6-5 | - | TGTGCCAGCATTAGAACAGGGAAGGACTCTGAGGCTTTCTTT | CASIRTGKDSEAFF
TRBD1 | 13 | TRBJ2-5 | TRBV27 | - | TGTGCCAGCAGTTTAGGGGACAGAGGGACCCAGTACTTC | CASSLGDRGTQYF
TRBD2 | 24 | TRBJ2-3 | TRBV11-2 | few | TGTGCCAGCAGTCTAGGCCTACCTGCCAGCGGGAGGGCCCCGAATCCGCACACCACAGATACGCAGTATTTT | CASSLGLPASGRAPNPHTTDTQYF
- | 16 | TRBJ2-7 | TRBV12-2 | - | TGTGCAAGTCGCTTAGCGGGCGCTAGCCGAACCTACGAGCAGTACTTC | CASRLAGASRTYEQYF
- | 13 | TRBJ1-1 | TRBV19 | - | TGTGCCAGTAGTATAGGGCAGGACACTGAAGCTTTCTTT | CASSIGQDTEAFF
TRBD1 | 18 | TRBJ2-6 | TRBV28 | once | TGTGCCAGCAGTTTACAAAGTGGACAGGGTGTTGGGGCCAACGTCCTGACTTTC | CASSLQSGQGVGANVLTF
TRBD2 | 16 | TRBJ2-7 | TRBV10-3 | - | TGTGCCATTCGGGGAGGGGTTAGCCGGAGCTCCTACGAGCAGTACTTC | CAIRGGVSRSSYEQYF
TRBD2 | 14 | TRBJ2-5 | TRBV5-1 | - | TGCGCCAGCAGCTCTAGCGGGAGACAAGAGACCCAGTACTTC | CASSSSGRQETQYF
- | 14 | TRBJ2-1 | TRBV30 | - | TGTGCCTGGAGTGTTGTGGGCCCCCCGAATGAGCAGTTCTTC | CAWSVVGPPNEQFF
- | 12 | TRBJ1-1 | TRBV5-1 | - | TGCGCCAGCAGCGCGGGGGGCACTGAAGCTTTCTTT | CASSAGGTEAFF
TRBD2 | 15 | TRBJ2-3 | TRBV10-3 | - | TGTGCCACTACGGGACTAGCGGGAGTTAGAGATACGCAGTATTTT | CATTGLAGVRDTQYF
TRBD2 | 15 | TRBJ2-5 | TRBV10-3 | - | TGTGCCATCCGGTCGGCGGGAGGCCTCCAAGAGACCCAGTACTTC | CAIRSAGGLQETQYF
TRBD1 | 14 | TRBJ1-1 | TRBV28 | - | TGTGCCAGCGGACAGGGGATCGCGAACACTGAAGCTTTCTTT | CASGQGIANTEAFF
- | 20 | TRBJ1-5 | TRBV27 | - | TGTGCCAGCAGATTTCCCCGTGTGCAGGGGCCCGTTCGGGGCAATCAGCCCCAGCATTTT | CASRFPRVQGPVRGNQPQHF
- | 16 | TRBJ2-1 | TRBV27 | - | TGTGCCAGCAGTTCTTTGAGGCCGAGCTCCTACAATGAGCAGTTCTTC | CASSSLRPSSYNEQFF
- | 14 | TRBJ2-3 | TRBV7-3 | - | TGTGCCAGCAGCTTAGCGAGCAGCACAGATACGCAGTATTTT | CASSLASSTDTQYF
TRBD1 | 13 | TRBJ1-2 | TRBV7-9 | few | TGTGCCAGCGGAACGACAGGGGACTATGGCTACACCTTC | CASGTTGDYGYTF
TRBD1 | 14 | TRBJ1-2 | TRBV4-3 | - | TGCGCCAGCAGCCAAGAGGGGACAGGGGTAGGCTACACCTTC | CASSQEGTGVGYTF
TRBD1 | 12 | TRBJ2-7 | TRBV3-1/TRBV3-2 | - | TGTGCCAGCAGCCACGGGACAGGGCCGCAGTACTTC | CASSHGTGPQYF
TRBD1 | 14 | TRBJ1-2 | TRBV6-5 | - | TGTGCCAGCAGTTACTCCGGGACAGCCTATGGCTACACCTTC | CASSYSGTAYGYTF
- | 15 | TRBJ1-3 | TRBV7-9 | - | TGTGCCAGCAGTCCGCAGGCTGTCACTGGAAACACCATATATTTT | CASSPQAVTGNTIYF